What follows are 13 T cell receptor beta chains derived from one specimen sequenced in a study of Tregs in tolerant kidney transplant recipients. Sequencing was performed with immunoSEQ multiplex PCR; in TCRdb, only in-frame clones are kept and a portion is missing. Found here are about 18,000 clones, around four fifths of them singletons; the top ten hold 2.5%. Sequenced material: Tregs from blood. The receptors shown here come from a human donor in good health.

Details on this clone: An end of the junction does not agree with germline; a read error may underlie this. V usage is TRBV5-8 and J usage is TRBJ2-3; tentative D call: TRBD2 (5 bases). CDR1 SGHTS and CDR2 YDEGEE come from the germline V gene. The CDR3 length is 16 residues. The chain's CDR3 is CASTLGDGGSTDTQYF. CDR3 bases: TGTGCCAGCACCTTGGGTGACGGCGGGAGCACAGATACGCAGTATTTT.

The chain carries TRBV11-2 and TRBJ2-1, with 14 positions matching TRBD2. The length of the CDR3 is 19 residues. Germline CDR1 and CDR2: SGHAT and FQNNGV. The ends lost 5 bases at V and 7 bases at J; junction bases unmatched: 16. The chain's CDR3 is CASSATSGGARSLGNEQFF. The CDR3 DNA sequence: TGTGCCAGCAGCGCGACTAGCGGGGGGGCTAGATCGCTAGGTAATGAGCAGTTCTTC. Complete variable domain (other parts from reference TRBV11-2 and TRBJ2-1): EAGVAQSPRYKIIEKRQSVAFWCNPISGHATLYWYQQILGQGPKLLIQFQNNGVVDDSQLPKDRFSAERLKGVDSTLKIQPAKLEDSAVYLCASSATSGGARSLGNEQFFGPGTRLTVL.

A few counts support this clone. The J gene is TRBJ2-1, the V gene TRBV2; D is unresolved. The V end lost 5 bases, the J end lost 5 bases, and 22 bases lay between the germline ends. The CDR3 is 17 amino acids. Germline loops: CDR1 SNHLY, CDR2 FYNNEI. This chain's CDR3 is CASSFFASGRRHNEQFF. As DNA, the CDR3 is TGTGCCAGCAGTTTTTTTGCCTCGGGCCGACGGCACAATGAGCAGTTCTTC.

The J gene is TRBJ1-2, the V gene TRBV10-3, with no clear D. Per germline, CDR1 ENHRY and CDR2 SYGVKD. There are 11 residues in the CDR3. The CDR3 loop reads CAAGGNYGYTF. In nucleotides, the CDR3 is TGTGCTGCGGGCGGGAACTATGGCTACACCTTC.

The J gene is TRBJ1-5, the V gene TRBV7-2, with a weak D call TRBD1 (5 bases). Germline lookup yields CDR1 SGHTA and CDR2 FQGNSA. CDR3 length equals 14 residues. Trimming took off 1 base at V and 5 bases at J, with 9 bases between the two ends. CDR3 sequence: CASSLEGLYQPQHF. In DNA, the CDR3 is TGTGCCAGCAGCTTAGAGGGACTCTATCAGCCCCAGCATTTT.

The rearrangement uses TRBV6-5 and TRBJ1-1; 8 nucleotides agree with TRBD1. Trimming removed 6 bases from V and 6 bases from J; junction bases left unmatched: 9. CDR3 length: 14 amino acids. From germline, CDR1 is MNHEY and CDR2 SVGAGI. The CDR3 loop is CASRSNRGKSEAFF. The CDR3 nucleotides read TGTGCCAGCAGGTCGAACAGGGGGAAGTCTGAAGCTTTCTTT.

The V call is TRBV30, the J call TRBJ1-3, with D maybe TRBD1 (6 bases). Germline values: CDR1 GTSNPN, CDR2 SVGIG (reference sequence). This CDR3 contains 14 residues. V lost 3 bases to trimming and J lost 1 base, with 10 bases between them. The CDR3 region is CAWSLGGSGNTIYF. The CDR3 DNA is TGTGCCTGGAGCCTAGGGGGATCTGGAAACACCATATATTTT. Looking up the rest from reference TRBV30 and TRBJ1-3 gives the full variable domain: SQTIHQWPATLVQPVGSPLSLECTVEGTSNPNLYWYRQAAGRGLQLLFYSVGIGQISSEVPQNLSASRPQDRQFILSSKKLLLSDSGFYLCAWSLGGSGNTIYFGEGSWLTVV.

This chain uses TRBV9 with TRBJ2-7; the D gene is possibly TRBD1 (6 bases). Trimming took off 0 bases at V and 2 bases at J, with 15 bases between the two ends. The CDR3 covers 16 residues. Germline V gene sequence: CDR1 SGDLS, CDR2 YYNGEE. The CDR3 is CASSVEPFAGAYEQYF. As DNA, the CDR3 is TGTGCCAGCAGCGTAGAGCCATTCGCAGGGGCCTACGAGCAGTACTTC.

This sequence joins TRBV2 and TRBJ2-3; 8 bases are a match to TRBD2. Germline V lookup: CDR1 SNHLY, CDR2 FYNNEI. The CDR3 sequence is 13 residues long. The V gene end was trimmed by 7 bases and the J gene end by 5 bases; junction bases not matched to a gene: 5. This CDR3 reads CASTLAGGDTQYF. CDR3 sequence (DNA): TGTGCCAGCACCCTAGCGGGTGGAGATACGCAGTATTTT.

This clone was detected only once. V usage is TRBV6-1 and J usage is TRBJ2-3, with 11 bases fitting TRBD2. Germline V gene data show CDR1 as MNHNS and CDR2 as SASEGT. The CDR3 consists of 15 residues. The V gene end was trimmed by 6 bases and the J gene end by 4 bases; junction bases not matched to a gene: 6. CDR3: CASRRLAGISDTQYF. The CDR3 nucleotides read TGTGCCAGCAGGCGACTAGCGGGAATATCAGATACGCAGTATTTT.

The CDR3 DNA follows: TGTGCCAGCAGTTTCAGGGAAATCGATGGCTACACCTTC. It yields the protein CASSFREIDGYTF. This rearrangement joins TRBV6-6 to TRBJ1-2; D might be TRBD1 (5 bases). CDR1 and CDR2 from the germline V gene are MNHNY and SVGAGI (reference sequence). Trimming cost V 4 bases and J 6 bases, with 12 bases left between them. There are 13 residues in the CDR3.

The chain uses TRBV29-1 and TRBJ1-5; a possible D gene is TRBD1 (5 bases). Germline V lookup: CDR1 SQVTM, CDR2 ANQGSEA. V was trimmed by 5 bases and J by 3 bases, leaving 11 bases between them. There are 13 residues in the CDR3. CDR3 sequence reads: CSVLGGINQPQHF. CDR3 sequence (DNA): TGCAGCGTTCTTGGGGGGATCAATCAGCCCCAGCATTTT.

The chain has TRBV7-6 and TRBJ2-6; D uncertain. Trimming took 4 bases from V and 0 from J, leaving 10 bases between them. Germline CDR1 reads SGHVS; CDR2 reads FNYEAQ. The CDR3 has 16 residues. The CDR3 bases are TGTGCCAGCAGCTCCGGTTCCTTCTCTGGGGCCAACGTCCTGACTTTC. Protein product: CASSSGSFSGANVLTF.